Following are 31 T cell receptor beta chains from one sample sequenced in a study of control samples from healthy donors and cancer patients. The table came from immunoSEQ multiplex PCR; TCRdb's copy has only in-frame clones and leaves some out. This sample has 110,000 or so clones, with approximately 83% found just once. Material: blood. The source of these receptors is a woman in her forties or fifties in good health.

The rearrangement uses TRBV6-1 and TRBJ2-7; D tentatively fits TRBD1 or TRBD2 (6 bases each). CDR1 and CDR2 from the germline V gene are MNHNS and SASEGT. V was pared by 1 base and J by 4 bases, with 11 bases between. CDR3 size: 14 residues. The CDR3, as DNA: TGTGCCAGCAGTGAAGGGGTAGGGGGGTACGAGCAGTACTTC. It encodes CASSEGVGGYEQYF.

This clone came up once. The gene calls are TRBV5-6 and TRBJ1-1; D is ambiguous. Germline V gene lookup returns CDR1 SGHDT and CDR2 YYEEEE. CDR3 length: 13 amino acids. Between the trimmed V and J ends, which lost 4 bases and 0 bases, there was a span of 7 bases. The CDR3 DNA follows: TGTGCCAGCAGCAGGCTACTGAACACTGAAGCTTTCTTT. It translates to CASSRLLNTEAFF.

The chain carries TRBV7-2 and TRBJ2-1; D is ambiguous. Looked up from germline, CDR1 is SGHTA and CDR2 is FQGNSA. V was trimmed by 2 bases and J by 3 bases, leaving 8 bases between them. The length of the CDR3 is 14 residues. CDR3 DNA sequence: TGTGCCAGCAGCTTAATCGCTAGCTACAATGAGCAGTTCTTC. The encoded protein is CASSLIASYNEQFF.

The chain has TRBV18 and TRBJ2-5, with TRBD1 matching 8 bases. The germline V gene encodes CDR1 KGHSH and CDR2 LQKENI. This CDR3 is 15 amino acids long. V dropped 4 bases and J dropped 1; count of bases not matched to a gene: 5. This chain's CDR3 is CASSLYRGSQETQYF. The CDR3 DNA reads TGTGCCAGCTCACTCTACAGGGGGAGCCAAGAGACCCAGTACTTC.

CDR3 bases: TGCGCCAGCAGCCAAGATCGGGGAAGCAATCAGCCCCAGCATTTT. It yields the protein CASSQDRGSNQPQHF. The chain uses TRBV4-1 and TRBJ1-5; D unresolved. The CDR3 loop spans 15 amino acids. Germline V CDR1 and CDR2: MGHRA, YSYEKL. V shed 0 bases and J shed 1 base, with 7 bases lying between them.

The J gene is TRBJ1-2, the V gene TRBV5-8; the match to TRBD1 covers 10 bases. V shed 1 base, J shed 7 bases, and the junction held 1 base outside the gene matches. CDR3 size: 13 residues. The germline gives CDR1 SGHTS, CDR2 YDEGEE. The CDR3 DNA follows: TGTGCCAGCAGCTTGAGGACAGGGGGTGGCTACACCTTC. Its translation: CASSLRTGGGYTF.

This clone showed up just once. The chain joins TRBV7-8 to TRBJ1-4; D unclear. This CDR3 is built from 14 residues. Trimming cost V 4 bases and J 7 bases, with 13 bases left between them. The V gene's germline CDR1 is SGHVS and CDR2 FQNEAQ. The CDR3 reads CASSSGRLGEKLFF. DNA of the CDR3: TGTGCCAGCAGCTCCGGACGGCTGGGTGAAAAACTGTTTTTT. Full variable domain (rest looked up from reference TRBV7-8 and TRBJ1-4): GAGVSQSPRYKVAKRGQDVALRCDPISGHVSLFWYQQALGQGPEFLTYFQNEAQLDKSGLPSDRFFAERPEGSVSTLKIQRTQQEDSAVYLCASSSGRLGEKLFFGSGTQLSVL.

The table lists this clone with many counts. The rearrangement uses TRBV24-1 and TRBJ2-5, with TRBD2 matching over 10 bases. V dropped 6 bases and J dropped 4; count of bases not matched to a gene: 19. Germline CDR1 and CDR2: KGHDR and SFDVKD. The CDR3 covers 19 residues. In DNA, the CDR3 is TGTGCCACCAGTTCGACTTATCCGGCTAGCGGGAGTGTCTCAGAGACCCAGTACTTC. This sequence encodes CATSSTYPASGSVSETQYF.

This chain links TRBV4-1 with TRBJ2-2; unclear D gene. Germline CDR1 MGHRA, CDR2 YSYEKL. The CDR3 covers 18 residues. The V gene lost 0 bases and the J gene lost 1 base, with 15 bases spanning the gap. The CDR3: CASSQDYSGSRNTGELFF. The DNA of the CDR3 is TGCGCCAGCAGCCAAGATTATTCCGGATCTCGGAACACCGGGGAGCTGTTTTTT.

This clone was picked up a small number of times. The chain couples TRBV23-1 to TRBJ1-5; the D is unclear. TRBV23-1 is designated an ORF whose function remains uncertain. CDR3 length: 15 amino acids. V lost 1 base, J lost 0 bases, and 7 bases lay in between. The CDR3 DNA is TGCGCCAGCAGTCAATTGACGCTTAGCAATCAGCCCCAGCATTTT. Its translation is CASSQLTLSNQPQHF.

The V gene is TRBV5-5, the J gene TRBJ2-3; 11 positions match TRBD2. With V trimmed by 6 bases and J by 3 bases, 12 bases remained unmatched. The CDR3 consists of 17 residues. Germline CDR1 and CDR2: SGHKS and YYEKEE (reference sequence). The chain's CDR3 is CASTYWVASGRTDTQYF. The CDR3 DNA sequence: TGTGCCAGCACCTATTGGGTGGCTAGCGGGAGGACAGATACGCAGTATTTT. Together with reference TRBV5-5 and TRBJ2-3, the CDR3 gives the full variable domain: DAGVTQSPTHLIKTRGQQVTLRCSPISGHKSVSWYQQVLGQGPQFIFQYYEKEERGRGNFPDRFSARQFPNYSSELNVNALLLGDSALYLCASTYWVASGRTDTQYFGPGTRLTVL.

V and J are TRBV24-1 and TRBJ2-1, with D hard to call. Germline values: CDR1 KGHDR, CDR2 SFDVKD. Between the trimmed V and J ends, which lost 4 bases and 5 bases, there was a span of 26 bases. The CDR3 contains 19 residues. CDR3 in DNA: TGTGCCACCAGTGACCCTGCAGTCCCCGGTGTATTAGGCCACAATGAGCAGTTCTTC. Its protein product is CATSDPAVPGVLGHNEQFF.

To note about this clone: Other DNA sequences in the same sample also yield this CDR3. This rearrangement joins TRBV7-6 to TRBJ2-2; the match to TRBD1 covers 10 bases. Trimming took 5 bases from V and 8 from J; bases not matched to a gene: 11. Germline CDR1 is SGHVS and CDR2 is FNYEAQ. CDR3 length: 16 amino acids. CDR3 loop: CASSLPKTGGGGELFF. The CDR3, as DNA: TGTGCCAGCAGCCTCCCGAAGACAGGGGGCGGGGGGGAGCTGTTTTTT.

This rearrangement joins TRBV18 to TRBJ1-1; D may be TRBD1 (5 bases). Trimming pared 4 bases from V and 3 bases from J, leaving 15 bases between. Germline V gives CDR1 KGHSH, CDR2 LQKENI. The CDR3 length is 15 residues. CDR3 protein: CASSLGTLIDTEAFF. CDR3 nucleotide sequence: TGTGCCAGCTCACTCGGGACCCTGATCGACACTGAAGCTTTCTTT. The variable domain in full, with the rest retrieved from reference TRBV18 and TRBJ1-1, is NAGVMQNPRHLVRRRGQEARLRCSPMKGHSHVYWYRQLPEEGLKFMVYLQKENIIDESGMPKERFSAEFPKEGPSILRIQQVVRGDSAAYFCASSLGTLIDTEAFFGQGTRLTVV.

The chain is built from TRBV5-1 and TRBJ1-6; D is unresolved. This CDR3 spans 13 amino acids. With 6 bases removed from V and 5 bases from J, the gap between germline ends came to 9 bases. The germline CDR1 and CDR2 sequences are SGHRS and YFSETQ. CDR3 DNA: TGCGCCAGCAACACCGGTGATAATTCACCCCTCCACTTT. Residues: CASNTGDNSPLHF.

CDR3 sequence: CASSYSGRAYNEQFF. The CDR3 DNA reads as TGTGCCAGCAGTTATAGCGGGAGGGCCTACAATGAGCAGTTCTTC. The V call is TRBV6-2 or TRBV6-3, the J call TRBJ2-1, with TRBD2 matching 11 bases. Germline V CDR1 and CDR2: MNHEY, SVGEGT. V dropped 3 bases and J dropped 2; count of bases not matched to a gene: 0. This CDR3 has 15 residues.

The chain joins TRBV2 to TRBJ1-5; the D is unclear. Germline CDR1 SNHLY, CDR2 FYNNEI. The V end was cut by 4 bases, the J end by 1 base, with 8 bases between. The CDR3 totals 14 residues. The CDR3 sequence: CASSALVSNQPQHF. The DNA of the CDR3 is TGTGCCAGCAGTGCTTTGGTCAGCAATCAGCCCCAGCATTTT.

The CDR3 here is CASSSPGGNYGYTF. The CDR3 bases are TGTGCCAGCAGTTCACCCGGGGGGAACTATGGCTACACCTTC. The rearrangement joins TRBV6-5 to TRBJ1-2, with D possibly being TRBD1 (5 bases). The CDR3 has 14 residues. The germline gives CDR1 MNHEY, CDR2 SVGAGI. Trimming cost V 4 bases and J 2 bases, with 11 bases left between them.

The J gene is TRBJ2-3, the V gene TRBV5-6; TRBD1 might be the D (6 bases). The CDR3 extends over 17 amino acids. Germline values: CDR1 SGHDT, CDR2 YYEEEE. V lost 4 bases to trimming and J lost 0 bases, with 18 bases between them. CDR3 coding DNA: TGTGCCAGCAGCCCATACGGACAGCTTCCTAGCACAGATACGCAGTATTTT. Amino acids: CASSPYGQLPSTDTQYF. Full variable domain (remainder filled in from reference TRBV5-6 and TRBJ2-3): DAGVTQSPTHLIKTRGQQVTLRCSPKSGHDTVSWYQQALGQGPQFIFQYYEEEERQRGNFPDRFSGHQFPNYSSELNVNALLLGDSALYLCASSPYGQLPSTDTQYFGPGTRLTVL.

This chain joins TRBV6-5 and TRBJ2-3; TRBD1 agrees at 9 bases. V gave up 6 bases and J gave up 5 bases; unmatched junction bases: 3. Per the germline V gene, CDR1 is MNHEY and CDR2 is SVGAGI. The CDR3 consists of 13 residues. The CDR3 is CASRGQGKDTQYF. The CDR3 coding sequence is TGTGCCAGCAGAGGACAGGGGAAAGATACGCAGTATTTT.

The chain has TRBV29-1 and TRBJ1-4; unclear D gene. CDR3 size: 12 residues. Trimming shortened V by 4 bases and J by 7 bases, and 10 bases separated the two germline ends. Germline V gene data show CDR1 as SQVTM and CDR2 as ANQGSEA. The CDR3 DNA follows: TGCAGCGTTGTTTCGGTGGGTGAAAAACTGTTTTTT. This translates into CSVVSVGEKLFF. The variable domain in full, completed from reference TRBV29-1 and TRBJ1-4, reads SAVISQKPSRDICQRGTSLTIQCQVDSQVTMMFWYRQQPGQSLTLIATANQGSEATYESGFVIDKFPISRPNLTFSTLTVSNMSPEDSSIYLCSVVSVGEKLFFGSGTQLSVL.

Concerning this clone: Distinct nucleotide sequences in the sample also encode this CDR3. V and J are TRBV13 and TRBJ2-7; the D gene is possibly TRBD2 (5 bases). Trimming left V 5 bases short and J 0 bases short, with 14 bases between. From germline, CDR1 is PRHDT and CDR2 FYEKMQ (reference sequence). This CDR3 is built from 15 residues. The CDR3: CASSNEEASSYEQYF. As DNA, the CDR3 is TGTGCCAGCAGCAACGAGGAGGCATCCTCCTACGAGCAGTACTTC. The variable domain in full, with the rest retrieved from reference TRBV13 and TRBJ2-7, is AAGVIQSPRHLIKEKRETATLKCYPIPRHDTVYWYQQGPGQDPQFLISFYEKMQSDKGSIPDRFSAQQFSDYHSELNMSSLELGDSALYFCASSNEEASSYEQYFGPGTRLTVT.

V usage is TRBV28 and J usage is TRBJ1-1; D might be TRBD1 (5 bases). The CDR3 runs to 14 residues. Deletions cut 11 bases from V and 1 base from J, with 17 bases between. CDR1 and CDR2 from the germline V gene are MDHEN and SYDVKM. CDR3: CAVRDPGKNTEAFF. The CDR3 DNA reads as TGTGCCGTGAGGGACCCCGGCAAGAACACTGAAGCTTTCTTT.

The chain joins TRBV5-6 to TRBJ2-1; no firm D call. The CDR3 runs to 14 residues. Germline lookup yields CDR1 SGHDT and CDR2 YYEEEE. V dropped 3 bases and J dropped 1 base, with 8 bases sitting between them. CDR3 nucleotide sequence: TGTGCCAGCAGCTCCAAGATGTCCTACAATGAGCAGTTCTTC. As protein: CASSSKMSYNEQFF.

V and J are TRBV19 and TRBJ2-3; D is possibly TRBD2 (5 bases). The CDR3 consists of 16 residues. Per germline, CDR1 LNHDA and CDR2 SQIVND (reference sequence). V was pared by 4 bases and J by 1 base, with 15 bases between. The CDR3 nucleotides read TGTGCCAGTAGTAGACGAAGAGAGAGGGGCACAGATACGCAGTATTTT. Its protein product is CASSRRRERGTDTQYF.

The chain joins TRBV7-8 to TRBJ1-1; weak D call: TRBD1 (6 bases). Trimming left V 5 bases short and J 0 bases short, with 10 bases between. This CDR3 is built from 14 residues. The germline V gene encodes CDR1 SGHVS and CDR2 FQNEAQ. The CDR3: CASSGQHMNTEAFF. For the CDR3, the DNA is TGTGCCAGCAGCGGACAGCACATGAACACTGAAGCTTTCTTT.

This chain's CDR3 is CASSPSGRGRGENTEAFF. CDR3 nucleotide sequence: TGCGCCAGCAGCCCATCCGGACGGGGCAGGGGAGAGAACACTGAAGCTTTCTTT. The chain is built from TRBV5-1 and TRBJ1-1; the D gene is possibly TRBD1 (6 bases). CDR3 size: 18 residues. Germline loops: CDR1 SGHRS, CDR2 YFSETQ. Trimming stripped 4 bases from V and 1 base from J, with 23 bases between.

V is TRBV21-1 and J is TRBJ1-4; TRBD1, the D gene given by the table, was not confirmed from the DNA. TRBV21-1 is a pseudogene. This CDR3 is 19 amino acids long. CDR3 DNA: TGTGCCAGCAGCGCTCCCGGGGACAGGGACCATGCAACTAATGAAAAACTGTTTTTT. Translated, it gives CASSAPGDRDHATNEKLFF.

The chain uses TRBV5-1 and TRBJ1-1; possibly TRBD1 for D (6 bases). Germline CDR1 reads SGHRS; CDR2 reads YFSETQ. This CDR3 is 15 amino acids long. Trimming pared 2 bases from V and 2 bases from J, leaving 13 bases between. The CDR3 DNA reads TGCGCCAGCAGCTTAACCCAGGGGACCAACACTGAAGCTTTCTTT. Its translation is CASSLTQGTNTEAFF. The variable domain in full, completed from reference TRBV5-1 and TRBJ1-1, reads KAGVTQTPRYLIKTRGQQVTLSCSPISGHRSVSWYQQTPGQGLQFLFEYFSETQRNKGNFPGRFSGRQFSNSRSEMNVSTLELGDSALYLCASSLTQGTNTEAFFGQGTRLTVV.

In this sample, this clone turned up a few times. The V and J genes are TRBV6-6 and TRBJ1-5; 7 bases align to TRBD1. Germline CDR1 is MNHNY and CDR2 is SVGAGI (reference sequence). Trimming took 7 bases from V and 5 from J; bases not matched to a gene: 8. CDR3 length equals 14 residues. CDR3 loop: CASTRDRDDQPQHF. The DNA for the CDR3 is TGTGCCAGCACTCGCGACAGGGATGATCAGCCCCAGCATTTT.

The chain links TRBV7-9 to TRBJ1-4; 7 nucleotides match TRBD1. Germline CDR1 SEHNR, CDR2 FQNEAQ (reference sequence). Losses at the gene ends were 2 bases for V and 7 bases for J; bases not matched to a gene: 13. There are 17 residues in the CDR3. The CDR3 DNA reads TGTGCCAGCAGCTTATCCCTTCGCGGAGGGGGCTCTGAAAAACTGTTTTTT. Amino acids: CASSLSLRGGGSEKLFF.